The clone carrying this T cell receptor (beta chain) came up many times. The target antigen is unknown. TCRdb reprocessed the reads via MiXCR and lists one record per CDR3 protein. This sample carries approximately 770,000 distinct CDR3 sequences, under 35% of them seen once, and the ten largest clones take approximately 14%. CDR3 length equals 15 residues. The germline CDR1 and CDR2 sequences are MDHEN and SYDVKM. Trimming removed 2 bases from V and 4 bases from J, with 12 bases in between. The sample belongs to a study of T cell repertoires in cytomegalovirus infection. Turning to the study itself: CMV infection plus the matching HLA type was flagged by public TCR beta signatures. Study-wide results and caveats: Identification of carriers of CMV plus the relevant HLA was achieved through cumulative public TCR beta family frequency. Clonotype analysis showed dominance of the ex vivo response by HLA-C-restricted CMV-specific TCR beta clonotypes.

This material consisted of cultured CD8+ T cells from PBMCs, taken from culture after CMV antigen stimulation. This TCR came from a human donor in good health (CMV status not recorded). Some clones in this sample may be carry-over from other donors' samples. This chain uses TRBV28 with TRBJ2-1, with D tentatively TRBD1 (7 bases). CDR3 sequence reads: CASSLVSGGYNEQFF. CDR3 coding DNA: TGTGCCAGCAGTTTAGTGTCAGGGGGGTACAATGAGCAGTTCTTC.